This T cell receptor (beta chain) appears in the sequencing data of a study of radiation and T cells in renal cell carcinoma. Measured with immunoSEQ multiplex PCR; TCRdb has only the in-frame clones, and not every one. The sample yields 15,000 to 20,000 clones, around 66% seen once. Germline lookup yields CDR1 MNHEY and CDR2 SVGAGI. V shed 4 bases and J 0 bases; nucleotides not matched to a gene: 3. The CDR3 runs to 15 residues. Described treatment: 15 Gy SBRT to primary tumor, nephrectomy 4 weeks later. The tumor was a clear cell renal cell carcinoma. This TCR derives from a woman in her 70s with renal cell carcinoma. The material sequenced was tumor tissue, taken from a patient whose treatment included radiotherapy and nephrectomy. V and J are TRBV6-5 and TRBJ1-5, with 7 bases fitting TRBD1. CDR3 bases: TGTGCCAGCAGTTGGGGGACAGATAGCAATCAGCCCCAGCATTTT. Residues: CASSWGTDSNQPQHF.